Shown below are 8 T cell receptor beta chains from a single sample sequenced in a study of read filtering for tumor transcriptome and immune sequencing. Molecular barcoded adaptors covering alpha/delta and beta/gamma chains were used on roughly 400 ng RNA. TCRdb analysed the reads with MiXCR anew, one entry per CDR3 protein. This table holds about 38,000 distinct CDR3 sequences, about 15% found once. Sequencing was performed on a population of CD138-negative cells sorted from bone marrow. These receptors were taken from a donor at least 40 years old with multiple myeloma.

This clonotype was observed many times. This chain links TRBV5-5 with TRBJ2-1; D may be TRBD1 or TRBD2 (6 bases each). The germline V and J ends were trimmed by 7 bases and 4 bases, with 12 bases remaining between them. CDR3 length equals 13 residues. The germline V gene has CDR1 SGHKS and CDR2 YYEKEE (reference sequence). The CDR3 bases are TGTGCCAGCTCTGGGGGGCGGTACAATGAGCAGTTCTTC. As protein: CASSGGRYNEQFF.

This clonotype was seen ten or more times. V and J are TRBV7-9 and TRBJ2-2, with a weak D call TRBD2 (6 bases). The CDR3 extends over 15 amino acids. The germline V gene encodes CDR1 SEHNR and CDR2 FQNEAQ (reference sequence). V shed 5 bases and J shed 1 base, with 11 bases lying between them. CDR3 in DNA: TGTGCCAGCAGCCCCGCGGGGTTGAACACCGGGGAGCTGTTTTTT. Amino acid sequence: CASSPAGLNTGELFF.

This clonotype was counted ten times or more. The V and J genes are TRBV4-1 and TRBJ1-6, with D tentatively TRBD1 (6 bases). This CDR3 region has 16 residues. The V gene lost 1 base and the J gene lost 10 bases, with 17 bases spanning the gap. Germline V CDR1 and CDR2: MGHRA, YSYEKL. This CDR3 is CASSQGSPVQGSPLHF. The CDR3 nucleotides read TGCGCCAGCAGCCAAGGTTCCCCGGTACAGGGATCACCCCTCCACTTT.

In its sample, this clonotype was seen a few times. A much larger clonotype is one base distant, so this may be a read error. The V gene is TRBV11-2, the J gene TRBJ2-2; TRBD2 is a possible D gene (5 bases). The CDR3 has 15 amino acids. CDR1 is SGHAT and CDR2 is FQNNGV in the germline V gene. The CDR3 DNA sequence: TGTGCCAGCAGCCTCTCCGACGTGGGCACCGGGGAGCTGCTTTTT. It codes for CASSLSDVGTGELLF.

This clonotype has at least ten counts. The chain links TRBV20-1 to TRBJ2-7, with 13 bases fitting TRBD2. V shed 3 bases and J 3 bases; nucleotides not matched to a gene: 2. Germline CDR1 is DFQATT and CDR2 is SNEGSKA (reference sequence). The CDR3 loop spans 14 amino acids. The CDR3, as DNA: TGCAGTGCTAGCAGGACTAGCGGGGGCTACGAGCAGTACTTC. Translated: CSASRTSGGYEQYF.

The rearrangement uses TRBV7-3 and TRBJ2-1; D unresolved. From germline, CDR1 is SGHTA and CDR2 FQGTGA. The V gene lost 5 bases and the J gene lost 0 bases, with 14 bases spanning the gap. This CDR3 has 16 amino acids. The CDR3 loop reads CASSIIGGGSYNEQFF. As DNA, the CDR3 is TGTGCCAGCAGCATTATTGGCGGTGGCTCCTACAATGAGCAGTTCTTC.

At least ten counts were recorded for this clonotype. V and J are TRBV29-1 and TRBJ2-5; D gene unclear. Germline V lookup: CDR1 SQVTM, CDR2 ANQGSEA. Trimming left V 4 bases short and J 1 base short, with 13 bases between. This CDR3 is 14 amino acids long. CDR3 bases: TGCAGCGTTGGGGAAGGGCCCCTCCAAGAGACCCAGTACTTC. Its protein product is CSVGEGPLQETQYF.

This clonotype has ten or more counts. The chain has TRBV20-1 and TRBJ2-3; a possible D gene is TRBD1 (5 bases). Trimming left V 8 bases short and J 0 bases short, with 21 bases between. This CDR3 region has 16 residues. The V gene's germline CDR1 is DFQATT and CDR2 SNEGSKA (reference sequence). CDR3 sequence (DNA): TGCAGTTCTTCTACCTCATCAGGGCCGAGCACAGATACGCAGTATTTT. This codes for CSSSTSSGPSTDTQYF.